Following are 6 T cell receptor beta chains from one sample sequenced in a study of control samples from healthy donors and cancer patients. Generated by immunoSEQ multiplex PCR, the TCRdb table keeps only in-frame clones and is missing some. This repertoire shows 130,000 or so clones, roughly 92% found once; its top ten account for approximately 14%. Sequenced material: blood. The receptors derive from a man aged 35-49 years in good health.

V usage is TRBV15 and J usage is TRBJ1-1; possible D gene TRBD1, 6 bases. Trimming took off 0 bases at V and 1 base at J, with 15 bases between the two ends. The germline V gene encodes CDR1 LNHNV and CDR2 YYDKDF (reference sequence). The CDR3 spans 17 residues. CDR3 sequence (DNA): TGTGCCACCAGCAGAGATGCGGGGTCGGGGGCGAACACTGAAGCTTTCTTT. Translated, it gives CATSRDAGSGANTEAFF.

V is TRBV10-3 and J is TRBJ1-6; D remains unclear. Germline V CDR1 and CDR2: ENHRY, SYGVKD. V lost 4 bases, J lost 10 bases, and 8 bases lay in between. The CDR3 totals 12 residues. The CDR3 sequence is CAISVGESPLHF. The DNA of the CDR3 is TGTGCCATCAGTGTTGGGGAGTCACCCCTCCACTTT.

The chain links TRBV5-6 to TRBJ2-1, with TRBD2 matching 10 bases. J gave up 5 bases and V 1 base, and 3 bases lay outside the gene matches. CDR3 size: 15 residues. CDR1 is SGHDT, CDR2 YYEEEE, per germline. The CDR3 nucleotides are TGTGCCAGCAGCTTGCCTAGCGGGAGCGACAATGAGCAGTTCTTC. Its protein product is CASSLPSGSDNEQFF. Looking up the rest from reference TRBV5-6 and TRBJ2-1 gives the full variable domain: DAGVTQSPTHLIKTRGQQVTLRCSPKSGHDTVSWYQQALGQGPQFIFQYYEEEERQRGNFPDRFSGHQFPNYSSELNVNALLLGDSALYLCASSLPSGSDNEQFFGPGTRLTVL.

V is TRBV9 and J is TRBJ2-5; the match to TRBD2 covers 11 bases. Trimming took 4 bases from V and 1 from J; bases not matched to a gene: 6. Germline CDR1 and CDR2: SGDLS and YYNGEE. The CDR3 sequence is 16 residues long. The CDR3 sequence: CASSPPSGGLQETQYF. Written as DNA, the CDR3 is TGTGCCAGCAGCCCGCCTAGCGGGGGGCTCCAAGAGACCCAGTACTTC.

The chain recombines TRBV6-5 with TRBJ1-1; D may be TRBD1 (6 bases). Deletions cut 2 bases from V and 6 bases from J, with 19 bases between. The CDR3 is made up of 16 amino acids. The germline CDR1 and CDR2 sequences are MNHEY and SVGAGI. The CDR3 sequence: CASSYELTGRTPEAFF. The CDR3 nucleotides are TGTGCCAGCAGTTACGAACTCACAGGGAGGACTCCTGAAGCTTTCTTT.

The CDR3 spells CASSANRDTDTQYF. The CDR3 DNA sequence: TGTGCCAGCAGCGCCAACCGGGACACAGATACGCAGTATTTT. The chain has TRBV7-3 and TRBJ2-3; D might be TRBD2 (5 bases). V gave up 5 bases and J gave up 2 bases, with 11 bases separating them. This CDR3 is built from 14 residues. Germline V gene lookup returns CDR1 SGHTA and CDR2 FQGTGA.